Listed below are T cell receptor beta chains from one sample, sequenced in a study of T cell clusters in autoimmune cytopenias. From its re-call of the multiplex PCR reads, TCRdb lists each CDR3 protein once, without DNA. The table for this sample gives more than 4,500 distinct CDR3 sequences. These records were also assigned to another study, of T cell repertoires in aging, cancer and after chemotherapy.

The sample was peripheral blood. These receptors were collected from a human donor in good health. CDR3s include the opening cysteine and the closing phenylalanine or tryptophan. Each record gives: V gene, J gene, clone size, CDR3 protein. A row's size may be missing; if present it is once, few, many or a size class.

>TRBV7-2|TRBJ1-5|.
CASSLGGNNQPQHF
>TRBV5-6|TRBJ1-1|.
CASSSNPGGALNTEAFF
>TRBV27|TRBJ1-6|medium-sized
CASSLVAGTGVSPLHF
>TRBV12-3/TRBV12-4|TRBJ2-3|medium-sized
CASSLGVDTQYF
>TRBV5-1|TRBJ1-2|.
CASSLDYRGPGGYTF
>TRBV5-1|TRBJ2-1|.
CASSLDPSGPTYNEQFF
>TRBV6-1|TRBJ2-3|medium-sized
CASSEAGEGPTDTQYF
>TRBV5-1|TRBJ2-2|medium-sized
CASRASLANTGELFF
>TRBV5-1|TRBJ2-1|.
CASSFGGARYEQFF
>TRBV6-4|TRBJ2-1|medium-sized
CASSEREGPYNEQFF
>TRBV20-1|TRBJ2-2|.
CSSQGLADNTGELFF
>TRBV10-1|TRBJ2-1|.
CASSERATWGGEQFF
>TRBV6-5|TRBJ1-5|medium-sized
CASSYSFQGGHQPQHF
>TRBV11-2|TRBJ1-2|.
CASSSPQGYYGYTF
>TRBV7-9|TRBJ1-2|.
CASSLAGGGRENTF
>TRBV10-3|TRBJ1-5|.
CAISESTGENQPQHF
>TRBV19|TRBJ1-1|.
CASSTQGGNTEAFF
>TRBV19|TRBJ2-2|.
CASSSTGTSAGELFF
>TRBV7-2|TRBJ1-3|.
CASSLGQILAGNTIYF
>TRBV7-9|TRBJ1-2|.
CASSWDIYGYTF
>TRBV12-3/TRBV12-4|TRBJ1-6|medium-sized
CASRLGPNNSPLHF
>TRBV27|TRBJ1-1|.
CASRALGSAKEAFF
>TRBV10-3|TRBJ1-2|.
CAIKGVVVPGGGNYGYTF
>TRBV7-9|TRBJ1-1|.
CASSLGVGVDTEAFF
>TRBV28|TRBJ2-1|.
CASSTGGGSYNEQFF
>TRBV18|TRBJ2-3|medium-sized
CASSDDRGTDTQYF
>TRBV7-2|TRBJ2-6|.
CASSWGIGANVLTF
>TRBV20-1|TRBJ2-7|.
CSAMDAGAIYEQYF
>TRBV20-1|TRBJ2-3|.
CSADWATATGTPDTQYF
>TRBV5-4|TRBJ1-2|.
CASSLDSNYGYTF
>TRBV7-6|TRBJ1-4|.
CASSLDNLGFATNEKLFF
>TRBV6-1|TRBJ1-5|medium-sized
CATNLGGYSNQPQHF
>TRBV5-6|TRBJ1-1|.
CASSLGGGHRRTEAFF
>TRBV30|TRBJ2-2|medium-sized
CAWSPSGRANTGELFF
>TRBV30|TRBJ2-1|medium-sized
CAWSGLAAYYNEQFF
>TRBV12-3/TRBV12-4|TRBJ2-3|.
CASSGTGGTQYF
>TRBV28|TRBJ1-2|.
CASIKTGLQGYTF
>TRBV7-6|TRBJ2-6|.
CASSWEPLAGAIDSGANVLTF
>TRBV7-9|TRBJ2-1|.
CASSSPQTSGAYNEQFF
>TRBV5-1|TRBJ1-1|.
CASSLVVNTEAFF
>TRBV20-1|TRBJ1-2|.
CSARRRTGRFYGYTF
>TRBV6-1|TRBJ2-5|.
CASSELIPGQGSETQYF
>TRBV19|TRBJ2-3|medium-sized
CASMIRGTSTDTQYF
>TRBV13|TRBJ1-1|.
CASSPQGAGGTEAFF
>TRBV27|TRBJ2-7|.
CASSHPPGGEQYF
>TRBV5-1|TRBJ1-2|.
CASSLAWAGDGRGYTF
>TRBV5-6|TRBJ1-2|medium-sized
CASSLVGTGGYGYTF